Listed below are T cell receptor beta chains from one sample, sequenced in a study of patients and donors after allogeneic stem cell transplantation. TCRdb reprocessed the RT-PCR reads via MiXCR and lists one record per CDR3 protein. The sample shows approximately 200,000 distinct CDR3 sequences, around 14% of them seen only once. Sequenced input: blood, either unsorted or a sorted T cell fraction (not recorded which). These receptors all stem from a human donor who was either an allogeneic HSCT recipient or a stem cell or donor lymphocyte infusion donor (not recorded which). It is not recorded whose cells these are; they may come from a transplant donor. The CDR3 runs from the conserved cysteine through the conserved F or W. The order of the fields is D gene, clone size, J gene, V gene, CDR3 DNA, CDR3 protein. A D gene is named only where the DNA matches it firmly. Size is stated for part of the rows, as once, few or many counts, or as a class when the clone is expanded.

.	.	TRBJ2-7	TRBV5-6	TGTGCCAGCAGCTTACGGGTTCAAAAAGAGCAGTACTTC	CASSLRVQKEQYF
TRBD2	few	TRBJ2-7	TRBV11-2	TGTGCCAGCTTTATGGCTAGCGGGAGTTACGAGCAGTACTTC	CASFMASGSYEQYF
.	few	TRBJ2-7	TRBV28	TGTGCCAGCAGTTTTAAGTACGAGCAGTACTTC	CASSFKYEQYF
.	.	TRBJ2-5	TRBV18	TGTGCCAGCTCACCCCTCGGGACTCCTCTGAGTCCGGAGACCCAGTACTTC	CASSPLGTPLSPETQYF
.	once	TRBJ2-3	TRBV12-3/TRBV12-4	TGTGCCAGCAGTTTAAGTCGCGGAGATACGCAGTATTTT	CASSLSRGDTQYF
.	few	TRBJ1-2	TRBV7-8	TGTGCCAGCAGCTTAGGAACCGGGGCCTATGGCTACACCTTC	CASSLGTGAYGYTF
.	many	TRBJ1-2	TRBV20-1	TGCAGTGCAGAAGTAGGGGGTTCAAGCTATGGCTACACCTTC	CSAEVGGSSYGYTF
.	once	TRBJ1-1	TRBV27	TGTGCCAGCAGTTTATGGCAGGGGAACACTGAAGCTTTCTTT	CASSLWQGNTEAFF
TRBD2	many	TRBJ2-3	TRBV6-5	TGTGCCAGCAGTTACTCGACGGCTAGCGGGAGCACAGATACGCAGTATTTT	CASSYSTASGSTDTQYF
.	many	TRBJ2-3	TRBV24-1	TGTGCCACCAGTGATACCGACAGACACACAGATACGCAGTATTTT	CATSDTDRHTDTQYF
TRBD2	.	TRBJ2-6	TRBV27	TGTGCCAGCAGCGAGACTAGCTCGAGCTCTGGGGCCAACGTCCTGACTTTC	CASSETSSSSGANVLTF
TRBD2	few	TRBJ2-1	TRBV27	TGTGCCAGCAGTTTCTCTAGCGGGGGCACTCACAATGAGCAGTTCTTC	CASSFSSGGTHNEQFF
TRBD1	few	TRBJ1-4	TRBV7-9	TGTGCCAGCAGCTCTTCGACAGGGGTGCATGAAAAACTGTTTTTT	CASSSSTGVHEKLFF
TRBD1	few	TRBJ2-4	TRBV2	TGTGCCAGCCGGCCCCGGGACAGACTAGCCAAAAACATTCAGTACTTC	CASRPRDRLAKNIQYF
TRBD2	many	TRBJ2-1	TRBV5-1	TGCGCCAGCAGCCTGGGGACTAGCGGGGGGAGTGAGCAGTTCTTC	CASSLGTSGGSEQFF
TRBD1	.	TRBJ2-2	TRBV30	TGTGCCTGGAGTACAGGGGCGGGCGGGGAGCTGTTTTTT	CAWSTGAGGELFF
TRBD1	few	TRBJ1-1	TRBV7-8	TGTGCCAGCAAGAGAGGGGCCCAGGGGGTGAACACTGAAGCTTTCTTT	CASKRGAQGVNTEAFF
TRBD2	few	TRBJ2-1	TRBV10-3	TGTGCCATCAGCCCCTTAGCGGGGGGGGAGTACAATGAGCAGTTCTTC	CAISPLAGGEYNEQFF
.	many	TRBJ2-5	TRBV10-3	TGTGCCACCGAGGTAGCGTTTGGGGAGACCCAGTACTTC	CATEVAFGETQYF
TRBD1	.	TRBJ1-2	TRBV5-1	TGCGCCAGCAGCTCCTCCCAGGGGGCGCGAGGCTACACCTTC	CASSSSQGARGYTF
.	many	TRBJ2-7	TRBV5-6	TGTGCCAGCAGCTTGTATGGCAGAAATTACGAGCAGTACTTC	CASSLYGRNYEQYF
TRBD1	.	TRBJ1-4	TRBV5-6	TGTGCCAGCAGCACCGGGACAGGGGGTGAAAAACTGTTTTTT	CASSTGTGGEKLFF
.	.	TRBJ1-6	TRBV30	TGTGCCTGGTCGGGGGGAAGGGGGTCACCCCTCCACTTT	CAWSGGRGSPLHF
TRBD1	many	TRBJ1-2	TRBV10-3	TGTGCCATCAGTCCACGACAGGGAGTGGGCTATGGCTACACCTTC	CAISPRQGVGYGYTF
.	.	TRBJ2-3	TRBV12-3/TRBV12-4	TGTGCCAGCAGTTCGGGTGGGATCAGCACAGATACGCAGTATTTT	CASSSGGISTDTQYF
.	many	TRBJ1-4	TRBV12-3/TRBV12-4	TGTGCCAGCGGCCTTAATGAAAAACTGTTTTTT	CASGLNEKLFF
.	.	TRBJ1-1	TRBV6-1	TGTGCCAGCAGAAAGGGAACCATGAACACTGAAGCTTTCTTT	CASRKGTMNTEAFF
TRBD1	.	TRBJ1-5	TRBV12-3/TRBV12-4	TGTGCCAGCAGCCAAGGGACAGGGGAGTATCAGCCCCAGCATTTT	CASSQGTGEYQPQHF
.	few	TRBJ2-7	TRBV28	TGTGCCAGCAGTTTTCTAGCTCTAAGCTCCTACGAGCAGTACTTC	CASSFLALSSYEQYF
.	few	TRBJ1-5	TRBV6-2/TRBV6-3	TGTGCCAGCAGCCGACCAGGGGCAGGCAATCAGCCCCAGCATTTT	CASSRPGAGNQPQHF
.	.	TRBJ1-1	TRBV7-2	TGTGCCAGCAGCTTAGCCACGAACACTGAAGCTTTCTTT	CASSLATNTEAFF
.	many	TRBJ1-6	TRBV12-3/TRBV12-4	TGTGCCAGCAGTTTTTCGGGGGATTCACCCCTCCACTTT	CASSFSGDSPLHF
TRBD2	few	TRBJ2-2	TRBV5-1	TGCGCCAGCAGCTTGGCGGGACTAAACACCGGGGAGCTGTTTTTT	CASSLAGLNTGELFF
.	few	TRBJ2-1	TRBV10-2	TGCGCCAGCAGTGCGGCTAGTAGGTCCTACAATGAGCAGTTCTTC	CASSAASRSYNEQFF
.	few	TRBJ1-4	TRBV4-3	TGCGCCAGCAGCCAAGGTCATGAACCAACTAATGAAAAACTGTTTTTT	CASSQGHEPTNEKLFF
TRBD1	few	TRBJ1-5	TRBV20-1	TGCAGTGCTAGCAGGGGGAATAGCAATCAGCCCCAGCATTTT	CSASRGNSNQPQHF
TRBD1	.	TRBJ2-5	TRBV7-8	TGTGCCAGCAGCCCGCGACAGGGGGCGAGGCAAGAGACCCAGTACTTC	CASSPRQGARQETQYF
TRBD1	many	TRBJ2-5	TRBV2	TGTGCCAGCAGAGCGACAGGGGGATCGTGGACCCAGTACTTC	CASRATGGSWTQYF
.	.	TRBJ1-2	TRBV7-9	TGTGCCAGCAGCCCCCGCTTTGAGGGTGGCTACACCTTC	CASSPRFEGGYTF
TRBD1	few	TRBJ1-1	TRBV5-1	TGCGCCAGCAGCCGAGTTGACAGGGGCACTGAAGCTTTCTTT	CASSRVDRGTEAFF
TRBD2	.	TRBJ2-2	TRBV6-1	TGTGCCAGCAGTGGCCCGCTAGCGGGAGGACCCGGGGAGCTGTTTTTT	CASSGPLAGGPGELFF
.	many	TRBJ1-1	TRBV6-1	TGTGCCAGCAAAGCAGGACACGAGAACACTGAAGCTTTCTTT	CASKAGHENTEAFF
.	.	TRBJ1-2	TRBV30	TGTGCCTGGAGTGGGTCTAGGGGGACGGACTATGGCTACACCTTC	CAWSGSRGTDYGYTF
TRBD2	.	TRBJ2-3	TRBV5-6	TGTGCCAGCAACGAGCGGGGGGTCACAGATACGCAGTATTTT	CASNERGVTDTQYF